This T cell receptor (beta chain) was identified during a study of a mutant IDH1 vaccine in newly diagnosed glioma. Germline CDR1 and CDR2: SEHNR and FQNEAQ (reference sequence). With V trimmed by 7 bases and J by 1 base, 1 base remained unmatched. The CDR3 has 15 amino acids. Notes on this clone: What it recognizes is unknown.

Time point here: week 11, during vaccination. Every vaccination contained 300 ug of the mutant IDH1 20-mer peptide and was paired with topical imiquimod. The protocol was immunoSEQ multiplex PCR, while the TCRdb copy is restricted to in-frame clones and leaves out a portion. This table holds 110,000 or so clones, about nine tenths found once. The sample was PBMCs, taken from a glioma patient whose treatment included an IDH1 peptide vaccine. The origin of this receptor is a woman between 45 and 60 years old with glioma. The V call is TRBV7-9, the J call TRBJ2-1; 13 bases align to TRBD2. CDR3 region: CASKTSGRSYNEQFF. CDR3 coding DNA: TGTGCCAGCAAGACTAGCGGGAGGTCCTACAATGAGCAGTTCTTC.